The rows below give T cell receptor beta chains drawn from one sample of a study of CD8 T cells in Susac syndrome. TCRdb reprocessed the immunoSEQ multiplex PCR reads with MiXCR, giving one entry per CDR3 protein. The sample records over 150,000 distinct CDR3 sequences, approximately 94% being singletons. Sequencing was carried out using CD4+ T cells from PBMCs. All receptors derive from a human donor with Susac syndrome. CDR3s include the opening cysteine and the closing phenylalanine or tryptophan. The D gene is left open where the match is weak. Some rows have no size entry. The others give once, few or many, or a class for an expanded clone.

- | - | TRBJ2-6 | TRBV18 | TGTGCCAGCTCACCGTACGTTTTGGGCGCGAGCTCTGGGGCCAACGTCCTGACTTTC | CASSPYVLGASSGANVLTF
- | TRBD2 | TRBJ2-7 | TRBV28 | TGTGCCAGCTTGGTAGGTGGGCGGGAGGGCCGGCAGTACTTC | CASLVGGREGRQYF
- | - | TRBJ2-2 | TRBV30 | TGTGCCTGGAGTGCTCAGTGGGGCGTCTCAGAGCTGTTTTTT | CAWSAQWGVSELFF
- | TRBD1 | TRBJ2-1 | TRBV27 | TGTGCCAGCAAACCGACAGGGGTTGGCAATGAGCAGTTCTTC | CASKPTGVGNEQFF
- | - | TRBJ2-7 | TRBV5-4 | TGTGCCAGCAGCGCTCAGGGTAGCACCTACGAGCAGTACTTC | CASSAQGSTYEQYF
- | - | TRBJ2-7 | TRBV5-1 | TGCGCCAGCAGCTTGGGAGCGGAAAACGAGCAGTACTTC | CASSLGAENEQYF
- | - | TRBJ2-2 | TRBV10-3 | TGTGCCACCGTCCCGGGACATACGAACACCGGGGAGCTGTTTTTT | CATVPGHTNTGELFF
- | - | TRBJ2-7 | TRBV15 | TGTGCCACCAGCAGAGACCAGGGGAGCGCGTCCTACGAGCAGTACTTC | CATSRDQGSASYEQYF
- | - | TRBJ2-3 | TRBV28 | TGTGCCAGCACGGGAAGCCCAGATACGCAGTATTTT | CASTGSPDTQYF
- | - | TRBJ2-7 | TRBV24-1 | TGTGCCACCAGGGCCGCGGGCAGGCTGGGCGAGCAGTACTTC | CATRAAGRLGEQYF
once | TRBD2 | TRBJ2-1 | TRBV9 | TGTGCCAGCAGCGCGACTAGCGGGCCATACAATGAGCAGTTCTTC | CASSATSGPYNEQFF
- | TRBD1 | TRBJ2-4 | TRBV5-1 | TGCGCCAGCAGCAACCGGACAGGGCCTTTAGCCAAAAACATTCAGTACTTC | CASSNRTGPLAKNIQYF
once | - | TRBJ2-7 | TRBV14 | TGTGCCAGCAGCCAAGATATTAGCCCTTTAGGGAACGAGCAGTACTTC | CASSQDISPLGNEQYF
- | - | TRBJ2-4 | TRBV19 | TGTGCCAGTAGTATGGGGCTAAACATTCAGTACTTC | CASSMGLNIQYF
- | - | TRBJ1-2 | TRBV12-3/TRBV12-4 | TGTGCCAGCAGCGAACAATGGGCGAACTATGGCTACACCTTC | CASSEQWANYGYTF
- | - | TRBJ2-1 | TRBV20-1 | TGCAGTGCGCTACCCTCGAGCTCCTACAATGAGCAGTTCTTC | CSALPSSSYNEQFF
- | - | TRBJ1-4 | TRBV20-1 | TGCAGTGCTAGGAAGAGGAATGAAAAACTGTTTTTT | CSARKRNEKLFF
- | - | TRBJ1-5 | TRBV30 | TGTGCCTGGAGGGCGGGGGCTGAGCAGCCCCAGCATTTT | CAWRAGAEQPQHF
- | - | TRBJ2-6 | TRBV27 | TGTGCCAGCAGGATCACCGGACCATCTGGGGCCAACGTCCTGACTTTC | CASRITGPSGANVLTF
- | TRBD1 | TRBJ2-1 | TRBV2 | TGTGCCACAAGGAGGGAGACAGGGGGATACAATGAGCAGTTCTTC | CATRRETGGYNEQFF
- | - | TRBJ2-1 | TRBV2 | TGTGCCAGCAGTGTCAGGGTCAGCTCCTACAATGAGCAGTTCTTC | CASSVRVSSYNEQFF
- | - | TRBJ1-5 | TRBV19 | TGTGCCAGTACTGAGGGCCGTCGCGGTCAGCCCCAGCATTTT | CASTEGRRGQPQHF
- | TRBD1 | TRBJ1-2 | TRBV3-1 | TGTGCCAGCAGACAGGGGACGGTTAATAGCTACACCTTC | CASRQGTVNSYTF
- | - | TRBJ1-6 | TRBV27 | TGTGCCAGCAGAAACAGGAATTCACCCCTCCACTTT | CASRNRNSPLHF